This record looks at one T cell receptor (beta chain) sequence and its context. Antigen unknown. The data are from a study of PD-1 blockade in classical Hodgkin lymphoma. The CDR3 runs to 11 residues. Trimming cost V 6 bases and J 4 bases, with 6 bases left between them. CDR1 MNHNS and CDR2 SASEGT come from the germline V gene. Study outcomes and limitations: Baseline TCR diversity was reportedly lower in newly diagnosed patients than healthy donors. No one has yet defined what causes the repertoire differences, which may be disease activity or prior therapy.

Time point: newly diagnosed, previously untreated cHL patient sample. The study compared against PBMCs from newly diagnosed, untreated classical Hodgkin lymphoma. Generated by immunoSEQ multiplex PCR, the TCRdb table keeps only in-frame clones and is missing some. The table has approximately 17,000 clones, more than 80% seen once. The gene calls are TRBV6-1 and TRBJ1-2, with TRBD1 as a possible D gene (6 bases). Sequenced sample: peripheral blood mononuclear cells (PBMCs). The origin of this receptor is a human donor with classical Hodgkin lymphoma. The CDR3 DNA is TGTGCCAGCAGGGACAGCTATGGCTACACCTTC. Translation gives CASRDSYGYTF.